This is a list of T cell receptor beta chains from one sample in a study of immune evolution from preneoplasia to lung adenocarcinoma. Here immunoSEQ multiplex PCR was the method, and the copy in TCRdb shows in-frame clones only, minus some. The sample yields 25,000 to 30,000 clones, about three quarters seen once. The sequencing sample was made of FFPE invasive lung adenocarcinoma tissue. The receptor source for this set is a person aged 60 to 70 with invasive lung adenocarcinoma. Some clones in this sample may be carry-over from other donors' samples. The CDR3 runs from the conserved cysteine through the conserved F or W. The D gene is left open where the match is weak. Rows give clone size only sometimes, using once, few, many, or a class for an expanded clone.

abundance: NA; j_gene: TRBJ2-1; v_gene: TRBV7-9; len: 14; d_gene: NA; CDR3aa: CASSQGQAFNEQFF; CDR3nt: TGTGCCAGCAGCCAAGGTCAAGCCTTCAATGAGCAGTTCTTC
abundance: few; j_gene: TRBJ2-1; v_gene: TRBV13; len: 21; d_gene: TRBD2; CDR3aa: CASSSPNMPLTLAGGNNEQFF; CDR3nt: TGTGCCAGCAGCTCCCCAAATATGCCCCTAACACTAGCGGGAGGAAATAATGAGCAGTTCTTC
abundance: NA; j_gene: TRBJ1-4; v_gene: TRBV19; len: 15; d_gene: NA; CDR3aa: CASSIAGRPGEKLFF; CDR3nt: TGTGCCAGTAGTATAGCGGGGAGACCCGGTGAAAAACTGTTTTTT
abundance: NA; j_gene: TRBJ1-1; v_gene: TRBV4-2; len: 16; d_gene: TRBD1; CDR3aa: CASSPQGGGGNTEAFF; CDR3nt: TGTGCCAGCAGCCCCCAAGGGGGCGGTGGAAACACTGAAGCTTTCTTT
abundance: few; j_gene: TRBJ2-2; v_gene: TRBV11-2; len: 17; d_gene: TRBD2; CDR3aa: CASSPGGGRVHTGELFF; CDR3nt: TGTGCCAGCAGCCCCGGGGGGGGAAGGGTCCACACCGGGGAGCTGTTTTTT
abundance: once; j_gene: TRBJ1-5; v_gene: TRBV2; len: 16; d_gene: NA; CDR3aa: CASSERRGHSNQPQHF; CDR3nt: TGTGCCAGCAGTGAACGTCGGGGCCATAGCAATCAGCCCCAGCATTTT
abundance: NA; j_gene: TRBJ1-1; v_gene: TRBV19; len: 14; d_gene: NA; CDR3aa: CASSKSAGGTEAFF; CDR3nt: TGTGCCAGTAGTAAGTCGGCGGGGGGCACTGAAGCTTTCTTT
abundance: NA; j_gene: TRBJ1-2; v_gene: TRBV6-5; len: 14; d_gene: TRBD1; CDR3aa: CASSSGTGLYGYTF; CDR3nt: TGTGCCAGCAGCTCCGGGACAGGGCTCTATGGCTACACCTTC
abundance: NA; j_gene: TRBJ2-5; v_gene: TRBV30; len: 13; d_gene: NA; CDR3aa: CAWRGGPSETQYF; CDR3nt: TGTGCCTGGAGGGGGGGTCCGAGTGAGACCCAGTACTTC
abundance: NA; j_gene: TRBJ2-2; v_gene: TRBV6-4; len: 12; d_gene: NA; CDR3aa: CASSEDGVELFF; CDR3nt: TGTGCCAGCAGTGAAGACGGGGTGGAGCTGTTTTTT
abundance: NA; j_gene: TRBJ2-5; v_gene: TRBV29-1; len: 13; d_gene: NA; CDR3aa: CSVAPPRGETQYF; CDR3nt: TGCAGCGTTGCCCCCCCAAGGGGAGAGACCCAGTACTTC
abundance: NA; j_gene: TRBJ1-1; v_gene: TRBV20-1; len: 11; d_gene: NA; CDR3aa: CSARVGVVAFF; CDR3nt: TGCAGTGCTAGAGTGGGGGTTGTAGCTTTCTTT
abundance: NA; j_gene: TRBJ2-2; v_gene: TRBV7-9; len: 14; d_gene: TRBD2; CDR3aa: CASSWGLAGGELFF; CDR3nt: TGTGCCAGCAGCTGGGGACTAGCGGGCGGGGAGCTGTTTTTT
abundance: NA; j_gene: TRBJ2-1; v_gene: TRBV29-1; len: 12; d_gene: NA; CDR3aa: CSVPTPHNEQFF; CDR3nt: TGCAGCGTCCCGACGCCCCACAATGAGCAGTTCTTC
abundance: NA; j_gene: TRBJ1-1; v_gene: TRBV28; len: 14; d_gene: NA; CDR3aa: CASSLAGKNTEAFF; CDR3nt: TGTGCCAGCAGTTTAGCAGGGAAGAACACTGAAGCTTTCTTT
abundance: NA; j_gene: TRBJ1-4; v_gene: TRBV4-1; len: 17; d_gene: NA; CDR3aa: CASSQDLEGPTNEKLFF; CDR3nt: TGCGCCAGCAGCCAAGATCTTGAGGGGCCAACTAATGAAAAACTGTTTTTT
abundance: NA; j_gene: TRBJ1-3; v_gene: TRBV30; len: 14; d_gene: TRBD1; CDR3aa: CAWSVGGAGNTIYF; CDR3nt: TGTGCCTGGAGTGTAGGGGGCGCTGGAAACACCATATATTTT
abundance: once; j_gene: TRBJ2-1; v_gene: TRBV7-2; len: 12; d_gene: TRBD1; CDR3aa: CATGQFQLEQFF; CDR3nt: TGTGCCACGGGACAGTTCCAATTGGAGCAGTTCTTC
abundance: once; j_gene: TRBJ2-1; v_gene: TRBV28; len: 15; d_gene: NA; CDR3aa: CASSSQGMAGNEQFF; CDR3nt: TGTGCCAGCAGTTCACAGGGCATGGCGGGCAATGAGCAGTTCTTC
abundance: NA; j_gene: TRBJ2-6; v_gene: TRBV19; len: 14; d_gene: NA; CDR3aa: CASSSRTGANVLTF; CDR3nt: TGTGCCAGTAGTTCTAGGACTGGGGCCAACGTCCTGACTTTC